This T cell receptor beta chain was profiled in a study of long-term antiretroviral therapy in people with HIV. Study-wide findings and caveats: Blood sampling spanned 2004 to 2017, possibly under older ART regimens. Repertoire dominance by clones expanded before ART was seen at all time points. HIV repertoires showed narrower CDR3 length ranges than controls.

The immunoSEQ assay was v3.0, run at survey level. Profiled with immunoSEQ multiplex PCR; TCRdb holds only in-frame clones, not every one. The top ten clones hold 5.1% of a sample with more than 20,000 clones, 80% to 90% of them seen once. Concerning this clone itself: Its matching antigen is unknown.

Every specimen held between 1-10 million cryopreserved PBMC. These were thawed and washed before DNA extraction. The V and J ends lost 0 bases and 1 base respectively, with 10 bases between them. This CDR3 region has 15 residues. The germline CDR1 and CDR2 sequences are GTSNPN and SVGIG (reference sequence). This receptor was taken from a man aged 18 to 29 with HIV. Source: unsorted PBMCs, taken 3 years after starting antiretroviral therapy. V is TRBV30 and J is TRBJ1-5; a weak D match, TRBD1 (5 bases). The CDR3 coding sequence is TGTGCCTGGAGTGTTGATGGGGCGAGCAATCAGCCCCAGCATTTT. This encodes CAWSVDGASNQPQHF.